One and the same sample provided the 19 T cell receptor beta chains below, sequenced in a study of T cell responses to AZD1222 COVID-19 vaccine. Profiling relied on immunoSEQ multiplex PCR, and the TCRdb table lists in-frame clones only, not all of them. Of 150,000 to 200,000 clones in the sample, roughly 92% were seen once. The starting material was peripheral blood, obtained 28 days after the second AZD1222 dose. The source of these receptors is an adult who received the AZD1222 COVID-19 vaccine.

Details on this clone: Germline is not matched at one junction end, which may reflect a read error. This rearrangement joins TRBV28 to TRBJ1-4, with D perhaps TRBD1 (5 bases). CDR1 and CDR2 (germline): MDHEN, SYDVKM. The CDR3 spans 16 residues. The CDR3 sequence is CATSWWGGPGDEKLFF. For the CDR3, the DNA is TGTGCCACCAGTTGGTGGGGCGGACCGGGGGATGAAAAACTGTTTTTT.

The J gene is TRBJ2-2, the V gene TRBV6-6; D gene unclear. Trimming removed 0 bases from V and 1 base from J, with 6 bases in between. This CDR3 is built from 15 residues. Germline CDR1 MNHNY, CDR2 SVGAGI (reference sequence). The CDR3 spells CASSYSMGNTGELFF. Here the CDR3 DNA reads TGTGCCAGCAGTTACTCGATGGGGAACACCGGGGAGCTGTTTTTT.

The table lists this clone with a count of one. V and J are TRBV30 and TRBJ1-2; TRBD1 matches 10 bases. V trimming: 3 bases; J trimming: 8 bases; junction bases outside the gene matches: 9. Germline V gene sequence: CDR1 GTSNPN, CDR2 SVGIG (reference sequence). The CDR3 loop spans 14 amino acids. CDR3: CAWSSRDRGGGYTF. The CDR3 nucleotides read TGTGCCTGGAGCTCAAGGGACAGGGGTGGAGGCTACACCTTC.

This chain links TRBV7-6 with TRBJ2-2; D gene unclear. Germline V gives CDR1 SGHVS, CDR2 FNYEAQ. This CDR3 is built from 14 residues. The V end lost 2 bases, the J end lost 1 base, and 5 bases lay between the germline ends. CDR3 bases: TGTGCCAGCAGCTTAAGGCAGAACACCGGGGAGCTGTTTTTT. Translated: CASSLRQNTGELFF.

The chain is built from TRBV28 and TRBJ1-5; TRBD1 is a possible D gene (5 bases). From germline, CDR1 is MDHEN and CDR2 SYDVKM. The CDR3 is made up of 14 amino acids. Trimming took 3 bases from V and 5 from J, leaving 11 bases between them. CDR3 DNA sequence: TGTGCCAGCAGTTTCCAGGGTTTCGATCAGCCCCAGCATTTT. Its translation is CASSFQGFDQPQHF.

The chain uses TRBV7-2 and TRBJ2-7, with D hard to call. V shed 5 bases and J shed 2 bases, with 19 bases lying between them. The CDR3 covers 16 residues. Germline V gene data show CDR1 as SGHTA and CDR2 as FQGNSA. The CDR3, as DNA: TGTGCCAGCAGCATAAATTTTTGGACCGAAACCTACGAGCAGTACTTC. It translates to CASSINFWTETYEQYF.

The CDR3 spells CASSQAKTRGELFF. CDR3 in DNA: TGCGCCAGCAGCCAAGCCAAGACTCGCGGGGAGCTGTTTTTT. The chain is built from TRBV4-1 and TRBJ2-2; D gene uncertain. V was pared by 1 base and J by 7 bases, with 10 bases between. Germline loops: CDR1 MGHRA, CDR2 YSYEKL. This CDR3 has 14 residues.

The V call is TRBV10-2, the J call TRBJ1-2, with D unresolved. The CDR3 consists of 9 residues. CDR1 and CDR2 from the germline V gene are WSHSY and SAAADI. CDR3 sequence: CPLAYGYTF. The CDR3 coding sequence is TGCCCTCTGGCCTATGGCTACACCTTC.

This clone showed up just once. The chain has TRBV28 and TRBJ1-1, with D unresolved. CDR3 length: 12 amino acids. The V gene's germline CDR1 is MDHEN and CDR2 SYDVKM. Trimming cost V 3 bases and J 8 bases, with 10 bases left between them. The CDR3 loop reads CASSFIRDEAFF. In DNA, the CDR3 is TGTGCCAGCAGTTTTATCCGAGACGAAGCTTTCTTT.

The chain employs TRBV5-1 and TRBJ1-3; D remains unclear. Germline CDR1 and CDR2: SGHRS and YFSETQ. V was trimmed by 0 bases and J by 4 bases, leaving 14 bases between them. This CDR3 has 16 residues. The chain's CDR3 is CASSLGPGPEGNTIYF. Written as DNA, the CDR3 is TGCGCCAGCAGCTTGGGGCCCGGGCCCGAAGGAAACACCATATATTTT.

V gene TRBV12-3 or TRBV12-4 combines with J gene TRBJ1-1; the match to TRBD1 covers 7 bases. The CDR3 length is 11 residues. J lost 6 bases, V lost 8 bases, and 3 bases had no gene match. The CDR3 is CASGQGAEAFF. CDR3 DNA: TGTGCCAGCGGCCAGGGGGCTGAAGCTTTCTTT.

J is TRBJ2-1 and V is TRBV7-2; 12 bases match TRBD2. Germline trimming cut 1 base from V and 5 bases from J; bases unmatched to any gene: 6. Germline V lookup: CDR1 SGHTA, CDR2 FQGNSA. There are 17 residues in the CDR3. The CDR3 DNA sequence: TGTGCCAGCAGCTTAGTTGGACGGACTAGCGGGGACAATGAGCAGTTCTTC. This encodes CASSLVGRTSGDNEQFF.

The chain carries TRBV5-6 and TRBJ2-7; D call uncertain. Germline-derived CDR1 and CDR2 are SGHDT and YYEEEE. V was clipped by 0 bases and J by 0 bases, with 4 bases between them. This CDR3 comprises 13 residues. DNA for the CDR3: TGTGCCAGCAGCTTGGTCGACTCCTACGAGCAGTACTTC. Amino acid sequence: CASSLVDSYEQYF.

A word on this clone: The same CDR3 also results from other DNA sequences found in this sample. This chain uses TRBV6-2 or TRBV6-3 with TRBJ1-1; D is undetermined. CDR3 size: 12 residues. Germline assignment: CDR1 MNHEY and CDR2 SVGEGT. V was trimmed by 3 bases and J by 2 bases, leaving 4 bases between them. CDR3 DNA sequence: TGTGCCAGCAGTTATGCCAACACTGAAGCTTTCTTT. Translated, it gives CASSYANTEAFF.

The V call is TRBV18, the J call TRBJ1-4; no firm D call. The CDR3 extends over 17 amino acids. The germline V gene encodes CDR1 KGHSH and CDR2 LQKENI. V shed 1 base and J shed 0 bases, with 12 bases lying between them. In DNA, the CDR3 is TGTGCCAGCTCACCACTACCTACCGGGACAACTAATGAAAAACTGTTTTTT. Protein product: CASSPLPTGTTNEKLFF.

This clone was seen a single time. The gene calls are TRBV19 and TRBJ2-5, with D possibly matching TRBD2 (5 bases). The germline V gene encodes CDR1 LNHDA and CDR2 SQIVND (reference sequence). Trimming left V 5 bases short and J 4 bases short, with 14 bases between. The CDR3 totals 14 residues. The CDR3 bases are TGTGCCAGTAGTGCCATGGGCCTAGCAGAGACCCAGTACTTC. This encodes CASSAMGLAETQYF.

This sequence joins TRBV6-4 and TRBJ2-1; 10 nucleotides align to TRBD2. This CDR3 is built from 15 residues. Trimming removed 2 bases from V and 5 bases from J; junction bases left unmatched: 3. Germline loops: CDR1 MRHNA, CDR2 SNTAGT. Written as DNA, the CDR3 is TGTGCCAGCAGTGACGGAGCGGGAGGGCACAATGAGCAGTTCTTC. Its protein is CASSDGAGGHNEQFF.

The rearrangement links TRBV21-1 to TRBJ2-7; the table's TRBD1 call for D was not verified on the DNA. TRBV21-1 is flagged as a pseudogene. The CDR3 consists of 13 residues. The DNA of the CDR3 is TGTGCCAGCAGCTCTCGCCAGACCTACGAGCAGTACTTC. Residues: CASSSRQTYEQYF.

The rearrangement uses TRBV5-1 and TRBJ2-1; 9 bases map to TRBD1. Germline V gene data show CDR1 as SGHRS and CDR2 as YFSETQ. The CDR3 loop spans 15 amino acids. Trimming removed 2 bases from V and 3 bases from J; junction bases left unmatched: 3. The DNA for the CDR3 is TGCGCCAGCAGCTTAAGGACAGGGGACTACAATGAGCAGTTCTTC. Translated: CASSLRTGDYNEQFF. Full variable domain (outside the CDR3, taken from reference TRBV5-1 and TRBJ2-1): KAGVTQTPRYLIKTRGQQVTLSCSPISGHRSVSWYQQTPGQGLQFLFEYFSETQRNKGNFPGRFSGRQFSNSRSEMNVSTLELGDSALYLCASSLRTGDYNEQFFGPGTRLTVL.